This TCR beta chain was found in a study of control samples from healthy donors and cancer patients. TCRdb keeps only in-frame clones here, not all; method: immunoSEQ multiplex PCR. Counted here are 100,000 to 150,000 clones, roughly 88% occurring once; the ten biggest clones make up approximately 3.2%. With 4 bases clipped from V and 7 bases from J, the junction kept 7 bases outside the gene matches. The CDR3 extends over 14 amino acids. Germline CDR1 reads KGHDR; CDR2 reads SFDVKD. This chain connects TRBV24-1 to TRBJ1-2; 8 bases match TRBD1. The source is a man over 45 in good health. The source material was blood. CDR3 nucleotide sequence: TGTGCCACCAGTGACTGGACAGGGTCCGGTGGCTACACCTTC. This sequence encodes CATSDWTGSGGYTF.